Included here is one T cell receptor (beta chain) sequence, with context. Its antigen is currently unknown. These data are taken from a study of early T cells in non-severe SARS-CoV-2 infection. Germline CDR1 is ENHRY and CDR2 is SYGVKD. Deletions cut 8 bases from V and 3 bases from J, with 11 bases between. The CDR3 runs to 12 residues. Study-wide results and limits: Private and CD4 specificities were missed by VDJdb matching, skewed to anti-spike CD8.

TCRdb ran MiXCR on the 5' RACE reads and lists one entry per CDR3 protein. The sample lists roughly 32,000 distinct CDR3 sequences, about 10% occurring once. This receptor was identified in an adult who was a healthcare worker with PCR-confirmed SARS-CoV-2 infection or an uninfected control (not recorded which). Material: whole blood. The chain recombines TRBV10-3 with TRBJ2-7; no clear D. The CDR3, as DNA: TGTGCCATCGGTGTTAACGGCTACGAGCAGTACTTC. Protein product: CAIGVNGYEQYF.